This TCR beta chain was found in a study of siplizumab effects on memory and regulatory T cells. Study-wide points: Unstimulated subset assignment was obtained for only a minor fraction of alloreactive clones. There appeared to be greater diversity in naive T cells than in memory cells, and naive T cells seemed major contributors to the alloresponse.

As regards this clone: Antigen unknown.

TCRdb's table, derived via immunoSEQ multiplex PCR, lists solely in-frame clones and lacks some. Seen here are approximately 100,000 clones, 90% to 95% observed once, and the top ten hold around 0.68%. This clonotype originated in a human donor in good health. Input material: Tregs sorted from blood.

Here the CDR3 DNA reads TGTGCCAGCAGTCCCAATCGACAGGGGAGCACTGAAGCTTTCTTT. Translating gives CASSPNRQGSTEAFF. V usage is TRBV6-5 and J usage is TRBJ1-1; TRBD1 matches 8 bases. The CDR3 covers 15 residues. Germline values: CDR1 MNHEY, CDR2 SVGAGI. With V trimmed by 5 bases and J by 4 bases, 9 bases remained unmatched.